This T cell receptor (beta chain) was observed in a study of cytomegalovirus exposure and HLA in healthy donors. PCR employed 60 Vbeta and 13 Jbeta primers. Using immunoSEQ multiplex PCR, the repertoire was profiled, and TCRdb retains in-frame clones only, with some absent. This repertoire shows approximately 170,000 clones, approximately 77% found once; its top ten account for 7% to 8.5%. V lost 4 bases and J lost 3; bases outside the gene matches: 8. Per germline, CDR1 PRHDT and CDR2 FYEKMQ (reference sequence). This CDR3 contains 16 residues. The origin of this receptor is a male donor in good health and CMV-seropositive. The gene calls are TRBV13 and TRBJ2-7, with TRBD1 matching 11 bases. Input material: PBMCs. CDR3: CASSSTGTGGVYEQYF. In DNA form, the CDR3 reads TGTGCCAGCAGCTCCACTGGGACAGGGGGTGTCTACGAGCAGTACTTC.